Below are 8 T cell receptor beta chains sequenced from a single sample in a study of identical twins. One entry per CDR3 protein results from TCRdb running MiXCR on the 5' RACE reads. The data contain more than 1.5 million distinct CDR3 sequences, more than 30% of them singletons. The sample consisted of cord blood. The receptors were sampled from a newborn girl in good health.

This clonotype turned up a few times. V is TRBV3-1 and J is TRBJ2-3; no firm D call. The CDR3 is 14 amino acids. In germline, CDR1 is LGHDT, CDR2 YNNKEL (reference sequence). Trimming left V 4 bases short and J 3 bases short, with 11 bases between. In DNA, the CDR3 is TGTGCCAGCAGCCCCCTATATGAAACAGATACGCAGTATTTT. This sequence encodes CASSPLYETDTQYF.

The V gene is TRBV6-5, the J gene TRBJ2-3; 9 bases fit TRBD2. This CDR3 spans 19 amino acids. The germline CDR1 and CDR2 sequences are MNHEY and SVGAGI. The J segment lost 1 base and the V segment lost 2 bases, leaving 13 bases of the junction unmatched. The CDR3 sequence is CASSYKGAGGRGGTDTQYF. Written as DNA, the CDR3 is TGTGCCAGCAGTTACAAGGGAGCGGGAGGCCGGGGAGGCACAGATACGCAGTATTTT.

V is TRBV7-2 and J is TRBJ1-2; D not resolved. Germline CDR1 SGHTA, CDR2 FQGNSA. CDR3 length: 14 residues. Trimming removed 5 bases at V and 4 bases at J, with 14 bases between. The chain's CDR3 is CASSRDMGGYGYTF. The CDR3 nucleotides are TGTGCCAGCAGCCGAGACATGGGCGGCTATGGCTACACCTTC.

This clonotype was counted many times. The chain combines TRBV12-3 or TRBV12-4 with TRBJ2-3; D is unclear. The germline V and J ends were trimmed by 3 bases and 0 bases, with 7 bases remaining between them. This CDR3 has 14 residues. CDR3 sequence (DNA): TGTGCCAGCAGTTTGTCTAGAAGCACAGATACGCAGTATTTT. It is translated as CASSLSRSTDTQYF.

This chain connects TRBV6-5 to TRBJ2-1, with 8 nucleotides matching TRBD2. Germline lookup yields CDR1 MNHEY and CDR2 SVGAGI. The CDR3 has 17 amino acids. Trimming removed 2 bases from V and 4 bases from J; junction bases left unmatched: 10. For the CDR3, the DNA is TGTGCCAGCAGTTACGCCGGGACTAGGATTTTGTACAATGAGCAGTTCTTC. Its protein is CASSYAGTRILYNEQFF.

The chain recombines TRBV3-1 with TRBJ2-1; 8 bases map to TRBD2. Matching the DNA end better, TRBJ2-7 makes the J call doubtful. The CDR3 is made up of 17 amino acids. Germline CDR1 is LGHDT and CDR2 is YNNKEL (reference sequence). The chain's CDR3 is CASSQVGTSGSYNEQYF. CDR3 in DNA: TGTGCCAGCAGCCAAGTGGGAACTAGCGGATCCTACAATGAGCAGTACTTC.

This clonotype came up a few times. The chain joins TRBV7-2 to TRBJ2-3; D unresolved. The V and J ends lost 5 bases and 3 bases respectively, with 21 bases between them. The CDR3 has 17 amino acids. Per germline, CDR1 SGHTA and CDR2 FQGNSA. CDR3 residues: CASSAKGPVVSTDTQYF. The CDR3 DNA reads TGTGCCAGCAGCGCGAAAGGCCCGGTCGTATCAACAGATACGCAGTATTTT.

This clonotype was seen only a few times. The V gene is TRBV12-3 or TRBV12-4, the J gene TRBJ2-7; D is possibly TRBD2 (5 bases). The CDR3 runs 16 residues. Trimming removed 6 bases from V and 2 bases from J, with 20 bases in between. CDR3 sequence reads: CASRTYLNGDTYEQYF. The CDR3 bases are TGTGCCAGCAGGACCTATTTGAACGGGGATACCTACGAGCAGTACTTC.